The 28 T cell receptor beta chains reported below all come from one sample, sequenced in a study of regulatory T cells in long-lasting Graves disease (dated by TCRdb to the early 2020s). The sample's time point label, in plain terms: newly diagnosed GD, antithyroid drugs for less than 3 months. RNA was extracted from PBMCs in TRIzol for both TCR sequencing and RNA sequencing. Library preparation was by multiplex PCR. Sequencing instrument: Illumina HiSeq 4000. To build TCR beta libraries, CDR3 regions were amplified by Arm-PCR using iRepertoire HTBI primers. TCRdb reanalyzed the raw reads on its own, using fastp at Q25 for trimming and MiXCR for clone calling, and kept in-frame beta chains. Records with the same CDR3 protein are collapsed into one entry carrying the most frequent genes and DNA. Present in this sample are about 210,000 distinct CDR3 sequences, about 19% of which were seen just once. The leading ten clones occupy about 11% of the sample.

These same data were also listed under a study on T cells in Graves' hyperthyroidism and ophthalmopathy.

The sequencing used peripheral blood mononuclear cells (PBMCs), collected at new diagnosis, from a patient treated with antithyroid drugs. All receptors derive from a woman aged 25-40 years with Graves disease. Donor details come from another sample of the same person, matched by shared clones.

This clonotype was recorded at least ten times. This chain joins TRBV5-1 and TRBJ2-5; 7 bases line up with TRBD1. CDR1 is SGHRS, CDR2 YFSETQ, per germline. The CDR3 consists of 14 residues. V dropped 4 bases and J dropped 2; count of bases not matched to a gene: 5. CDR3 residues: CASSGRDRQETQYF. The CDR3 nucleotides read TGCGCCAGCAGCGGACGGGACAGACAAGAGACCCAGTACTTC.

V is TRBV5-5 and J is TRBJ2-3; perhaps TRBD2 as D (5 bases). CDR1 is SGHKS, CDR2 YYEKEE, per germline (reference sequence). Deletions cut 2 bases from V and 0 bases from J, with 7 bases between. This CDR3 region has 14 residues. CDR3 DNA: TGTGCCAGCAGCTTCCGAGGGAGCACAGATACGCAGTATTTT. This gives the protein CASSFRGSTDTQYF.

This clonotype was seen once. This likely stems from a read error, as it lies one base from a far larger clone. V is TRBV11-3 and J is TRBJ2-1; D not certain. CDR1 and CDR2 from the germline V gene are SGHNT and YENEEA. The CDR3 runs to 14 residues. The germline V and J ends were trimmed by 6 bases and 4 bases, with 13 bases remaining between them. The CDR3 DNA follows: TGTGCCAGCAGTGAAACTAACTCGTACAATGAGCAGTTCTTC. Protein product: CASSETNSYNEQFF.

This chain uses TRBV7-9 with TRBJ2-5; TRBD1 matches at 8 bases. Trimming at V came to 5 bases and at J to 1 base, leaving 6 bases not matched to a gene. CDR1 is SEHNR and CDR2 is FQNEAQ in the germline V gene (reference sequence). CDR3 size: 15 residues. CDR3 sequence reads: CASSSKTGVQETQYF. The CDR3 bases are TGTGCCAGCAGCAGCAAGACAGGGGTCCAAGAGACCCAGTACTTC.

This clonotype showed up many times. V and J are TRBV3-1 and TRBJ2-3, with 12 bases fitting TRBD1. This CDR3 region has 17 residues. Germline V gives CDR1 LGHDT, CDR2 YNNKEL (reference sequence). After removal of 0 bases from V and 2 bases from J, the junction contained 3 bases not matched to a gene. CDR3 amino acids: CASSQDGTGGLTDTQYF. CDR3 sequence (DNA): TGTGCCAGCAGCCAAGATGGGACAGGGGGCCTCACAGATACGCAGTATTTT.

This clonotype was seen more than once but under ten times. This chain joins TRBV18 and TRBJ1-4; TRBD1 agrees at 7 bases. Germline V gene data show CDR1 as KGHSH and CDR2 as LQKENI. The trim removed 8 bases at V and 0 bases at J, leaving 12 bases unmatched. This CDR3 comprises 17 residues. The CDR3 is CASTRQQGTATNEKLFF. CDR3 DNA: TGTGCCAGCACGCGTCAACAGGGGACGGCAACTAATGAAAAACTGTTTTTT.

The rearrangement uses TRBV3-1 and TRBJ1-2; D call uncertain. Germline V gene lookup returns CDR1 LGHDT and CDR2 YNNKEL (reference sequence). The CDR3 is 13 amino acids. Trimming took off 0 bases at V and 4 bases at J, with 6 bases between the two ends. The CDR3 here is CASSQEWGYGYTF. In DNA form, the CDR3 reads TGTGCCAGCAGCCAAGAGTGGGGCTATGGCTACACCTTC.

A word on this clonotype: The junction shows a germline mismatch at one end, possibly a read error. This chain joins TRBV4-1 and TRBJ1-2; no clear D. Per the germline V gene, CDR1 is MGHRA and CDR2 is YSYEKL. The length of the CDR3 is 15 residues. The CDR3: CASIQDEVGFYGYTF. CDR3 bases: TGCGCCAGCATCCAAGATGAGGTCGGATTCTATGGCTACACCTTC.

This clonotype was observed many times. The chain joins TRBV6-5 to TRBJ1-2, with D possibly TRBD1 on 5 matching bases. Germline CDR1 and CDR2: MNHEY and SVGAGI. V shed 0 bases and J shed 1 base, with 9 bases lying between them. The CDR3 runs to 15 residues. The CDR3 nucleotides read TGTGCCAGCAGTTACTCGCCAGGGAGTAACTATGGCTACACCTTC. This translates into CASSYSPGSNYGYTF.

The sample holds many counts of this clonotype. The chain has TRBV3-1 and TRBJ1-2, with 8 bases fitting TRBD1. Losses at the gene ends were 4 bases for V and 4 bases for J; bases not matched to a gene: 8. Germline loops: CDR1 LGHDT, CDR2 YNNKEL (reference sequence). CDR3 length equals 15 residues. CDR3 nucleotides: TGTGCCAGCAGCCCACAACAGGGGGAGGCCTATGGCTACACCTTC. Protein sequence: CASSPQQGEAYGYTF.

This sequence joins TRBV3-1 and TRBJ2-5; D remains unclear. Germline V CDR1 and CDR2: LGHDT, YNNKEL (reference sequence). The CDR3 has 13 amino acids. V lost 2 bases to trimming and J lost 5 bases, with 9 bases between them. The CDR3 loop reads CASSQLGGETQYF. The CDR3 bases are TGTGCCAGCAGCCAACTAGGCGGCGAGACCCAGTACTTC.

This clonotype was counted many times. J is TRBJ2-1 and V is TRBV30; tentatively, D is TRBD2 (5 bases). This CDR3 is built from 14 residues. V was cut by 1 base and J by 8 bases, with 15 bases left in between. CDR1 is GTSNPN and CDR2 is SVGIG in the germline V gene (reference sequence). The CDR3 DNA is TGTGCCTGGAGTGCCGGACTGCGGCAATATGAGCAGTTCTTC. Translated, it gives CAWSAGLRQYEQFF. The variable domain in full, with the rest retrieved from reference TRBV30 and TRBJ2-1, is SQTIHQWPATLVQPVGSPLSLECTVEGTSNPNLYWYRQAAGRGLQLLFYSVGIGQISSEVPQNLSASRPQDRQFILSSKKLLLSDSGFYLCAWSAGLRQYEQFFGPGTRLTVL.

The chain has TRBV30 and TRBJ1-1; D unresolved. This CDR3 comprises 14 residues. Germline assignment: CDR1 GTSNPN and CDR2 SVGIG (reference sequence). V lost 1 base and J lost 0, with 9 bases in between. CDR3 sequence (DNA): TGTGCCTGGAGTGGGGGTATTCTGAACACTGAAGCTTTCTTT. Residues: CAWSGGILNTEAFF.

This clonotype has only a few counts. This chain uses TRBV5-6 with TRBJ2-5, with 8 bases fitting TRBD1. This CDR3 spans 14 amino acids. V lost 4 bases to trimming and J lost 4 bases; unmatched junction nucleotides: 6. Germline V lookup: CDR1 SGHDT, CDR2 YYEEEE. In nucleotides, the CDR3 is TGTGCCAGCAGCGCCTCGACAGGGGCAGAGACCCAGTACTTC. Translating gives CASSASTGAETQYF.

About this clonotype: This may be a read error: a much more frequent sequence differs by one nucleotide. The chain joins TRBV6-5 to TRBJ1-4, with 7 bases aligning to TRBD1. Germline V gene lookup returns CDR1 MNHEY and CDR2 SVGAGI. The CDR3 totals 16 residues. CDR3 region: CATSSQQGTGVEKLFF. In nucleotides, the CDR3 is TGTGCCACCAGTTCTCAACAGGGGACGGGGGTTGAAAAACTGTTTTTT.

This clonotype came up many times. The rearrangement links TRBV10-2 to TRBJ2-7; D remains unclear. The V end was cut by 3 bases, the J end by 3 bases, with 6 bases between. The CDR3 has 12 amino acids. From germline, CDR1 is WSHSY and CDR2 SAAADI. In DNA, the CDR3 is TGCGCCAGCAGTGACCCACGCTACGAGCAGTACTTC. Translating gives CASSDPRYEQYF.

Worth noting for this clonotype: A far larger clone lies a single base away; this is likely a read error. The V call is TRBV6-2 or TRBV6-3, the J call TRBJ2-1; 13 nucleotides agree with TRBD2. This CDR3 region has 14 residues. CDR1 and CDR2 from the germline V gene are MNHEY and SVGEGT. DNA of the CDR3: TGTGCCAGCAGACTAGCGGGGGGGAGATTGGAGCAGGTCTTC. Translating gives CASRLAGGRLEQVF.

This clonotype was observed many times. This chain connects TRBV28 to TRBJ1-2; 8 bases map to TRBD1. Germline V gene lookup returns CDR1 MDHEN and CDR2 SYDVKM. This CDR3 has 13 residues. The V gene end was trimmed by 6 bases and the J gene end by 4 bases; junction bases not matched to a gene: 4. CDR3 DNA: TGTGCCAGCAGGGGGGGACAGGCCTATGGCTACACCTTC. Translated, it gives CASRGGQAYGYTF.

This clonotype was observed a handful of times. The rearrangement joins TRBV20-1 to TRBJ2-1, with TRBD1 as a possible D gene (6 bases). The CDR3 is 13 residues long. Germline V gene sequence: CDR1 DFQATT, CDR2 SNEGSKA (reference sequence). V shed 3 bases and J shed 11 bases, with 17 bases lying between them. As DNA, the CDR3 is TGCAGTGCTAGGGACAGCCAGACTACTAAGCAGTTCTTC. Residues: CSARDSQTTKQFF.

This clonotype was picked up many times. The V and J genes are TRBV20-1 and TRBJ1-4; D is unclear. The CDR3 is 15 amino acids. Trimming stripped 0 bases from V and 3 bases from J, with 11 bases between. CDR1 DFQATT and CDR2 SNEGSKA come from the germline V gene (reference sequence). CDR3 region: CSARDVQKSNEKLFF. The CDR3 DNA reads as TGCAGTGCTAGAGATGTGCAGAAATCTAATGAAAAACTGTTTTTT.

This rearrangement joins TRBV6-5 to TRBJ2-1; no reliable D call. This CDR3 contains 14 residues. Germline V gene sequence: CDR1 MNHEY, CDR2 SVGAGI. Between the trimmed V and J ends, which lost 2 bases and 4 bases, there was a span of 9 bases. The CDR3: CASSYGSRYNEQFF. For the CDR3, the DNA is TGTGCCAGCAGTTACGGGTCACGATACAATGAGCAGTTCTTC.

This clonotype was seen ten or more times. This chain links TRBV28 with TRBJ1-2; D call uncertain. CDR1 MDHEN and CDR2 SYDVKM come from the germline V gene. The V end was cut by 6 bases, the J end by 12 bases, with 14 bases between. The length of the CDR3 is 11 residues. The CDR3 region is CASSVNWAHTF. For the CDR3, the DNA is TGTGCCAGCAGCGTCAACTGGGCGCACACCTTC.

A note on this clonotype: A read error is possible here, since a much larger clone lies one base away. The rearrangement links TRBV11-3 to TRBJ2-5; 7 bases line up with TRBD1. This CDR3 is 16 amino acids long. Germline V gene data show CDR1 as SGHNT and CDR2 as YENEEA. The CDR3 DNA reads as TGTGCCAGCAGCTTAGATTTACCAGGGGGTCAGGAGACCCAGTGCTTC. This sequence encodes CASSLDLPGGQETQCF. Looking up the rest from reference TRBV11-3 and TRBJ2-5 gives the full variable domain: EAGVVQSPRYKIIEKKQPVAFWCNPISGHNTLYWYLQNLGQGPELLIRYENEEAVDDSQLPKDRFSAERLKGVDSTLKIQPAELGDSAVYLCASSLDLPGGQETQCFGPGTRLLVL.

This clonotype was observed a few times. The chain employs TRBV20-1 and TRBJ1-4; no reliable D call. This CDR3 is 15 amino acids long. Germline lookup yields CDR1 DFQATT and CDR2 SNEGSKA (reference sequence). The germline V and J ends were trimmed by 1 base and 0 bases, with 9 bases remaining between them. CDR3 DNA sequence: TGCAGTGCTAGAGGCCCGCAGACAACTAATGAAAAACTGTTTTTT. It specifies CSARGPQTTNEKLFF.

The V call is TRBV29-1, the J call TRBJ1-2; 10 positions agree with TRBD1. J was trimmed by 6 bases and V by 7 bases; bases with no gene match: 8. The CDR3 has 13 amino acids. CDR1 SQVTM and CDR2 ANQGSEA come from the germline V gene. CDR3 in DNA: TGCAGCGGACAGGGGGCGGGTGGCGATGGCTACACCTTC. This sequence encodes CSGQGAGGDGYTF.

This clonotype was found many times. The CDR3 nucleotides are TGTGCCAGCAGCTGGACTAGCGTATACGAGCAGTACTTC. As protein: CASSWTSVYEQYF. V gene TRBV11-2 combines with J gene TRBJ2-7; 9 nucleotides match TRBD2. CDR3 length: 13 residues. V dropped 4 bases and J dropped 4; count of bases not matched to a gene: 2. Germline lookup yields CDR1 SGHAT and CDR2 FQNNGV.

This clonotype was observed at least ten times. The chain links TRBV14 to TRBJ1-2, with D possibly matching TRBD1 (5 bases). Germline V lookup: CDR1 SGHDN, CDR2 FVKESK. Trimming shortened V by 1 base and J by 6 bases, and 9 bases separated the two germline ends. This CDR3 comprises 13 residues. The CDR3 DNA reads TGTGCCAGCAGCCAAGGGACATACCATGGCTACACCTTC. Translation: CASSQGTYHGYTF.

The chain employs TRBV7-9 and TRBJ1-1; maybe TRBD1 (6 bases). V was cut by 2 bases and J by 1 base, with 11 bases left in between. CDR3 length: 15 residues. CDR1 and CDR2 from the germline V gene are SEHNR and FQNEAQ (reference sequence). The CDR3 sequence is CASSLWSGANTEAFF. The CDR3, as DNA: TGTGCCAGCAGCTTATGGTCAGGGGCGAACACTGAAGCTTTCTTT.